The 10 T cell receptor beta chains presented below share a single source sample, sequenced in a study of blood T cell repertoires in COVID-19. Profiling relied on immunoSEQ multiplex PCR, and the TCRdb table lists in-frame clones only, not all of them. The data show over 110,000 clones, 79% seen once. Material for sequencing was peripheral blood. All receptors derive from a man aged 55 to 69 with acute or convalescent COVID-19.

The chain is built from TRBV5-6 and TRBJ1-6; 8 bases agree with TRBD1. Germline V gene data show CDR1 as SGHDT and CDR2 as YYEEEE. Trimming at V came to 0 bases and at J to 9 bases, leaving 5 bases not matched to a gene. The CDR3 sequence is 15 residues long. Here the CDR3 DNA reads TGTGCCAGCAGCTTGGGGACAGGGCCTAGTTCACCCCTCCACTTT. Its protein is CASSLGTGPSSPLHF.

The chain recombines TRBV6-2 or TRBV6-3 with TRBJ2-1; possibly TRBD2 for D (5 bases). CDR1 MNHEY and CDR2 SVGEGT come from the germline V gene. Trimming left V 2 bases short and J 13 bases short, with 18 bases between. The CDR3 runs to 14 residues. The CDR3 loop reads CASSYPPTTPSQFF. The CDR3, as DNA: TGTGCCAGCAGTTACCCCCCGACTACTCCTTCCCAGTTCTTC.

V is TRBV27 and J is TRBJ2-5; D is unresolved. The germline V gene has CDR1 MNHEY and CDR2 SMNVEV (reference sequence). The CDR3 is made up of 14 amino acids. V was trimmed by 8 bases and J by 1 base, leaving 14 bases between them. The CDR3 DNA follows: TGTGCCAGCCGGAGCCAACAAATCCAAGAGACCCAGTACTTC. It encodes CASRSQQIQETQYF.

V is TRBV18 and J is TRBJ2-7; D perhaps matches TRBD1 (5 bases). CDR1 is KGHSH and CDR2 is LQKENI in the germline V gene. There are 15 residues in the CDR3. Between the trimmed V and J ends, which lost 3 bases and 4 bases, there was a span of 16 bases. This CDR3 is CASSPYPAGFYEQYF. Here the CDR3 DNA reads TGTGCCAGCTCACCTTACCCCGCAGGGTTTTACGAGCAGTACTTC.

The rearrangement uses TRBV9 and TRBJ1-2; a possible D gene is TRBD1 (5 bases). The germline CDR1 and CDR2 sequences are SGDLS and YYNGEE. The V and J ends lost 3 bases and 8 bases respectively, with 14 bases between them. The CDR3 length is 13 residues. As DNA, the CDR3 is TGTGCCAGCAGCGCCCCCTATAGGGGCGGCTACACCTTC. Amino acids: CASSAPYRGGYTF.

The chain combines TRBV9 with TRBJ2-2, with a possible D match to TRBD2 (7 bases). V lost 4 bases and J lost 5, with 18 bases in between. This CDR3 comprises 16 residues. Germline V gene lookup returns CDR1 SGDLS and CDR2 YYNGEE. The DNA for the CDR3 is TGTGCCAGCAGCCCTGGGGGGGGGCCGCGAACCGGGGAGCTGTTTTTT. Translation: CASSPGGGPRTGELFF.

This clone was counted a single time. The gene calls are TRBV6-5 and TRBJ2-5; 7 nucleotides align to TRBD2. The CDR3 loop spans 14 amino acids. From germline, CDR1 is MNHEY and CDR2 SVGAGI. The V gene end was trimmed by 8 bases and the J gene end by 5 bases; junction bases not matched to a gene: 11. The CDR3 loop is CASAPLGGTETQYF. The CDR3 region has the DNA TGTGCCAGCGCCCCCCTGGGGGGGACGGAGACCCAGTACTTC.

V gene TRBV7-2 combines with J gene TRBJ2-6, with a tentative D call TRBD1 (6 bases). The CDR3 has 17 amino acids. The germline V gene has CDR1 SGHTA and CDR2 FQGNSA. Trimming removed 5 bases at V and 2 bases at J, with 16 bases between. The CDR3 spells CASSLIPGAAGANVLTF. CDR3 bases: TGTGCCAGCAGCCTTATTCCAGGGGCAGCTGGGGCCAACGTCCTGACTTTC.

V usage is TRBV23-1 and J usage is TRBJ1-4, with unresolved D. TRBV23-1 is labeled an ORF, and its function is uncertain. The CDR3 covers 13 residues. V was clipped by 0 bases and J by 8 bases, with 7 bases between them. CDR3 sequence: CASSQSAGEKLFF. CDR3 in DNA: TGCGCCAGCAGTCAATCTGCCGGGGAAAAACTGTTTTTT.

The genes are TRBV7-2 and TRBJ2-7, with 10 bases matching TRBD2. Germline values: CDR1 SGHTA, CDR2 FQGNSA. The junction had 8 bases not matched to a gene; V was cut back by 2 bases and J by 4 bases. CDR3 length: 16 amino acids. DNA of the CDR3: TGTGCCAGCAGCTTAAAACTTCGGACTAGCGGATACGAGCAGTACTTC. Protein product: CASSLKLRTSGYEQYF. Using reference TRBV7-2 and TRBJ2-7 for the parts outside the CDR3, the full variable domain is GAGVSQSPSNKVTEKGKDVELRCDPISGHTALYWYRQSLGQGLEFLIYFQGNSAPDKSGLPSDRFSAERTGGSVSTLTIQRTQQEDSAVYLCASSLKLRTSGYEQYFGPGTRLTVT.